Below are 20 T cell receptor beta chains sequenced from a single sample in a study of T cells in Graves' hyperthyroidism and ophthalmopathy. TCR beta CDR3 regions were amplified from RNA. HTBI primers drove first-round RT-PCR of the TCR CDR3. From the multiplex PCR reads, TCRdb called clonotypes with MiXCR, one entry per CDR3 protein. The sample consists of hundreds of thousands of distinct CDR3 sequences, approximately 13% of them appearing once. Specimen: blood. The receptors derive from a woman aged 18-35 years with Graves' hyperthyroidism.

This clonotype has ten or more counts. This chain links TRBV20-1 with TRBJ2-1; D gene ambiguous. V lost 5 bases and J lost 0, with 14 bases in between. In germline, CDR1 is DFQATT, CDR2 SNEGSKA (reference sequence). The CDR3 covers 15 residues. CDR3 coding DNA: TGCAGTGCTCACCCCGCACAGAGCTCCTACAATGAGCAGTTCTTC. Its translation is CSAHPAQSSYNEQFF.

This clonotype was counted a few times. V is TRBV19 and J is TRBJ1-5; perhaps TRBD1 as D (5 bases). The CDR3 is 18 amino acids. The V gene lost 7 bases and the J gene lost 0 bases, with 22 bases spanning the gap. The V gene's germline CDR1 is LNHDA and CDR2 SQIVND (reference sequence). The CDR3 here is CASTDSRWRGYSNQPQHF. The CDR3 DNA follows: TGTGCCAGTACCGACAGTCGGTGGAGGGGTTATAGCAATCAGCCCCAGCATTTT.

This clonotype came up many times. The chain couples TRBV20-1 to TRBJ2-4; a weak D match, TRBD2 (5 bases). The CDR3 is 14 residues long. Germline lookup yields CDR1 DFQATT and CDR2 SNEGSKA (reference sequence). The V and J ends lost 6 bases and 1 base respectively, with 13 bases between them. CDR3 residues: CSAPSPGAKNIQYF. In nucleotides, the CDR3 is TGCAGTGCCCCCTCACCGGGGGCCAAAAACATTCAGTACTTC.

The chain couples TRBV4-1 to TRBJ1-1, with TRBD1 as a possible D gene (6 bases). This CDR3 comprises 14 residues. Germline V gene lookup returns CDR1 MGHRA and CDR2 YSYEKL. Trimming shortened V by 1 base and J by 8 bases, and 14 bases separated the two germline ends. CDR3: CASSQGGGFLEAFF. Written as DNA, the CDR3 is TGCGCCAGCAGCCAAGGGGGGGGCTTTCTGGAAGCTTTCTTT.

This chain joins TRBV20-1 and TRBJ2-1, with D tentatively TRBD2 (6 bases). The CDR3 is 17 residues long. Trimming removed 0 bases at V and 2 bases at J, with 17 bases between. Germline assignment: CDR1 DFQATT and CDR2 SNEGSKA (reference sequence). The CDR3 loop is CSARDNSGARAYNEQFF. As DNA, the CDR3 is TGCAGTGCTAGAGATAATTCGGGAGCGAGAGCCTACAATGAGCAGTTCTTC.

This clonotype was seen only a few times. The CDR3 spells CASSIGTASPITGYTF. The CDR3 DNA is TGTGCCAGTAGTATAGGCACAGCGTCACCGATCACTGGCTACACCTTC. The chain uses TRBV19 and TRBJ1-2; D call uncertain. The V gene lost 1 base and the J gene lost 7 bases, with 19 bases spanning the gap. Germline loops: CDR1 LNHDA, CDR2 SQIVND (reference sequence). CDR3 length: 16 amino acids.

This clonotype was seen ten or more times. CDR3 protein: CASSLLAGANSPLHF. Here the CDR3 DNA reads TGTGCCAGCAGTTTACTGGCAGGGGCTAATTCACCCCTCCACTTT. The chain combines TRBV28 with TRBJ1-6, with D maybe TRBD1 (6 bases). Germline V gene data show CDR1 as MDHEN and CDR2 as SYDVKM. CDR3 length equals 15 residues. V lost 2 bases and J lost 6, with 11 bases in between.

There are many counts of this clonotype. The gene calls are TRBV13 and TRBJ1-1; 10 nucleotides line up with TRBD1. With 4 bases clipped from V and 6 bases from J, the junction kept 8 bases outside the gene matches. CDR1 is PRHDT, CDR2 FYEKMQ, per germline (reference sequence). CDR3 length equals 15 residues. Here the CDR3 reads CASSWKGQGISEAFF. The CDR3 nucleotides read TGTGCCAGCAGCTGGAAGGGACAGGGGATCTCTGAAGCTTTCTTT.

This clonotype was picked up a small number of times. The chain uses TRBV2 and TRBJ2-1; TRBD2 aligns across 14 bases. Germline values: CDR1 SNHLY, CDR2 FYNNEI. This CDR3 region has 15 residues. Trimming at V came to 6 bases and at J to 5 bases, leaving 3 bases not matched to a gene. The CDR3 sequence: CASRETSGGDNEQFF. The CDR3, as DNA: TGTGCCAGCAGGGAGACTAGCGGGGGGGACAATGAGCAGTTCTTC.

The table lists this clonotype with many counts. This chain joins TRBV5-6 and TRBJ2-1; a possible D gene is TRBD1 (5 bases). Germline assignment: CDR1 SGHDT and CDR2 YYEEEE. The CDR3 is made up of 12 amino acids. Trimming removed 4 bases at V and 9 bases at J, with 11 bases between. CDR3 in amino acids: CASSPGHGEQFF. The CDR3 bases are TGTGCCAGCAGCCCAGGACACGGTGAGCAGTTCTTC.

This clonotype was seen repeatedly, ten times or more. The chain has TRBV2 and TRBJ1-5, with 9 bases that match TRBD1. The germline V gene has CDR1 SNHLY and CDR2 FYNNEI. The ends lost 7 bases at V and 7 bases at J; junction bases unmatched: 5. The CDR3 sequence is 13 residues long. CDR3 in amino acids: CASTGTGFQPQHF. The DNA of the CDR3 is TGTGCCAGCACCGGGACAGGGTTCCAGCCCCAGCATTTT.

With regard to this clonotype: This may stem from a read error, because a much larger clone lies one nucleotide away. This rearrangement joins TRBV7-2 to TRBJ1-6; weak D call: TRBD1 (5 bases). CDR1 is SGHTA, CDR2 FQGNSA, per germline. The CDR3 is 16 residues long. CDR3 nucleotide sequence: TGTGCCGGCAGCTTACGCCCCACAGGCTATAATTCACCCCTCCACTTT. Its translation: CAGSLRPTGYNSPLHF.

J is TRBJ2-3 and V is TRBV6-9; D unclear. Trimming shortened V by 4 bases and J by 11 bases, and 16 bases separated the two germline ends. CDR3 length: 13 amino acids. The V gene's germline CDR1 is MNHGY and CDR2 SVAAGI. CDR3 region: CASSSATGSRQYF. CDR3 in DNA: TGTGCCAGCAGTTCGGCGACCGGATCCCGGCAGTATTTT.

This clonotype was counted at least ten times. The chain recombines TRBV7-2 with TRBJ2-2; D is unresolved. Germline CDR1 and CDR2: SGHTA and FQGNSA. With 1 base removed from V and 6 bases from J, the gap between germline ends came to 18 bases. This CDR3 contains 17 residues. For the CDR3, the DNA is TGTGCCAGCAGCTTAGTGGTGTCTCAGGCGGTGGCCGGGGAGCTGTTTTTT. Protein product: CASSLVVSQAVAGELFF.

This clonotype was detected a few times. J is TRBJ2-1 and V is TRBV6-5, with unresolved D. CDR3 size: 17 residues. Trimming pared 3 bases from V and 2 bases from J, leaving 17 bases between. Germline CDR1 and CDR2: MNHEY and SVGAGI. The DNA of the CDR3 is TGTGCCAGCAGTTATCGTCCCCCAGAAGGCGCCTACAATGAGCAGTTCTTC. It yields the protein CASSYRPPEGAYNEQFF.

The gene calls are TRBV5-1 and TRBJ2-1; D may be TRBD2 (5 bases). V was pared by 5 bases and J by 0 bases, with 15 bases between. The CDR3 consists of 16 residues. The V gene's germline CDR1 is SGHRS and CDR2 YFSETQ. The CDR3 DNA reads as TGCGCCAGCAGTGCTGGGCGGGTAGCCTCCTACAATGAGCAGTTCTTC. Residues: CASSAGRVASYNEQFF.

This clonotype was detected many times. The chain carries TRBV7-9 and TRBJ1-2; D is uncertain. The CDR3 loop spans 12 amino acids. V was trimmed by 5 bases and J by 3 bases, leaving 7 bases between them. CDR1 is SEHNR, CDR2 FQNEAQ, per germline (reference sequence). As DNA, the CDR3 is TGTGCCAGCAGCGAGACCGACTATGGCTACACCTTC. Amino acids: CASSETDYGYTF.

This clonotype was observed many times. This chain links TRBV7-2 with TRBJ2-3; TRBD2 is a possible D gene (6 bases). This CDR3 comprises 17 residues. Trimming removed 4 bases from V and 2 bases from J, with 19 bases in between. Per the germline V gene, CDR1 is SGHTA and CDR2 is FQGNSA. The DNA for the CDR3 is TGTGCCAGCAGCTCGCCTTTGTTTGCGGGAACCACAGATACGCAGTATTTT. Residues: CASSSPLFAGTTDTQYF.

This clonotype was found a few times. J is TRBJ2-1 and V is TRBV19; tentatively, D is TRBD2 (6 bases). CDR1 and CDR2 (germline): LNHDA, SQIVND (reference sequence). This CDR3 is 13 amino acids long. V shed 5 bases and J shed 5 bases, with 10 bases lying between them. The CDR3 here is CASSGDFNNEQFF. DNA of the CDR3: TGTGCCAGTAGTGGGGACTTTAACAATGAGCAGTTCTTC.

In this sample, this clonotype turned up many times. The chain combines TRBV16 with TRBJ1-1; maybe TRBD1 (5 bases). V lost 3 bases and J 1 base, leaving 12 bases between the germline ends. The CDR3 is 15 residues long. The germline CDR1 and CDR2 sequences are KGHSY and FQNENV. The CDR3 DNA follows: TGTGCCAGCAGCCATAGCCCAACAGGGAACACTGAAGCTTTCTTT. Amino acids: CASSHSPTGNTEAFF.